This T cell receptor (beta chain) appears in the sequencing data of a study of T-cell reconstitution after alpha-beta-depleted transplantation in children. The TCRbeta library was prepared with unique molecular identifiers. One entry per CDR3 protein results from TCRdb running MiXCR on the PCR reads. The sample shows 550,000 to 600,000 distinct CDR3 sequences, approximately 22% of them seen only once. This clonotype was detected a few times. No antigen is known for it. CDR3 length: 15 amino acids. Germline values: CDR1 SGHTA, CDR2 FQGNSA. The V end lost 0 bases, the J end lost 2 bases, and 11 bases lay between the germline ends. Study results and limitations: When one year had passed after transplant, most T-cell counts and diversity came from newly produced T cells. Surviving recipient T cells and intrathymic progenitors accounted for some patients' high TCRbeta diversity at day 60. Roughly two months post-transplant, alpha-beta T cells reportedly originated from several hundred graft clones that had expanded.

Sequenced here: PBMCs, mostly from graft donor cells, sampled 360 days after TCRalphabeta/CD19-depleted stem cell transplant. V and J are TRBV7-2 and TRBJ2-7; D perhaps matches TRBD1 (5 bases). This receptor was identified in a boy under three years old who had a stem cell transplant for acute myeloid leukemia, so the T cells may come from the graft donor. This chain's CDR3 is CASSLAPQGAYEQYF. The CDR3 nucleotides are TGTGCCAGCAGCTTAGCTCCGCAGGGTGCCTACGAGCAGTACTTC.